Each of the 32 T cell receptor beta chains below was sequenced from the same sample in a study of CD8 T cells in Susac syndrome. Random hexamers primed reverse transcription of about 0.5 to 1 ug RNA. TCRdb re-analysed the immunoSEQ multiplex PCR reads in MiXCR, keeping a single row per CDR3 protein. The sample carries some 240,000 distinct CDR3 sequences, around 96% recorded once. Specimen: CD4+ T cells from PBMCs. The receptor set was obtained from a human donor with Susac syndrome.

This chain joins TRBV28 and TRBJ1-1; 10 nucleotides line up with TRBD1. The CDR3 consists of 14 residues. Trimming took 7 bases from V and 11 from J; bases not matched to a gene: 13. The germline gives CDR1 MDHEN, CDR2 SYDVKM. In DNA, the CDR3 is TGTGCCAGCACCGTTAGCCAGGACAGGGGGGACGCTTTCTTT. Protein sequence: CASTVSQDRGDAFF.

V and J are TRBV6-1 and TRBJ2-7; 9 bases are a match to TRBD2. Looked up from germline, CDR1 is MNHNS and CDR2 is SASEGT. The trim removed 4 bases at V and 0 bases at J, leaving 7 bases unmatched. This CDR3 contains 16 residues. The CDR3 nucleotides read TGTGCCAGCAGTGGAAGACTAGCGGAAGGCTCCTACGAGCAGTACTTC. Its protein product is CASSGRLAEGSYEQYF.

This chain connects TRBV6-5 to TRBJ2-1; TRBD1 matches at 7 bases. V lost 6 bases and J lost 4; bases outside the gene matches: 9. This CDR3 has 15 amino acids. CDR1 is MNHEY and CDR2 is SVGAGI in the germline V gene. The CDR3 loop is CASSSTGAPYNEQFF. The DNA for the CDR3 is TGTGCCAGCAGCTCCACAGGGGCCCCTTACAATGAGCAGTTCTTC.

The chain combines TRBV6-5 with TRBJ1-4, with a tentative D call TRBD1 (6 bases). The V end lost 5 bases, the J end lost 8 bases, and 12 bases lay between the germline ends. This CDR3 contains 13 residues. Germline V gene sequence: CDR1 MNHEY, CDR2 SVGAGI. The CDR3 here is CASSGGVREKLFF. The CDR3 DNA sequence: TGTGCCAGCAGTGGGGGCGTAAGGGAAAAACTGTTTTTT.

For the CDR3, the DNA is TGTGCCAGCAAGAGGGATAGTTCTGAAGCTTTCTTT. As protein: CASKRDSSEAFF. The J gene is TRBJ1-1, the V gene TRBV7-9; no reliable D call. This CDR3 spans 12 amino acids. The germline CDR1 and CDR2 sequences are SEHNR and FQNEAQ (reference sequence). Trimming took 7 bases from V and 6 from J, leaving 12 bases between them. Together with reference TRBV7-9 and TRBJ1-1, the CDR3 gives the full variable domain: DTGVSQNPRHKITKRGQNVTFRCDPISEHNRLYWYRQTLGQGPEFLTYFQNEAQLEKSRLLSDRFSAERPKGSFSTLEIQRTEQGDSAMYLCASKRDSSEAFFGQGTRLTVV.

The CDR3 here is CSAGANTGELFF. In DNA, the CDR3 is TGCAGTGCTGGCGCGAACACCGGGGAGCTGTTTTTT. The V and J genes are TRBV20-1 and TRBJ2-2, with D hard to call. Germline CDR1 reads DFQATT; CDR2 reads SNEGSKA (reference sequence). This CDR3 has 12 residues. Deletions cut 5 bases from V and 0 bases from J, with 4 bases between.

The chain uses TRBV12-3 or TRBV12-4 and TRBJ1-1; a possible D gene is TRBD1 (5 bases). Trimming cost V 6 bases and J 1 base, with 12 bases left between them. This CDR3 region has 14 residues. The CDR3, as DNA: TGTGCCAGCAGCCCGGGGCAAACGAACACTGAAGCTTTCTTT. This gives the protein CASSPGQTNTEAFF.

The V and J genes are TRBV20-1 and TRBJ1-3; D is undetermined. Germline V gene data show CDR1 as DFQATT and CDR2 as SNEGSKA (reference sequence). The CDR3 contains 13 residues. Trimming took 5 bases from V and 1 from J, leaving 9 bases between them. The DNA for the CDR3 is TGCAGTGCTTCGGCTGTATCTGGAAACACCATATATTTT. Amino acid sequence: CSASAVSGNTIYF.

The chain couples TRBV24-1 to TRBJ2-1; tentatively, D is TRBD1 (6 bases). V was pared by 9 bases and J by 2 bases, with 16 bases between. CDR1 and CDR2 from the germline V gene are KGHDR and SFDVKD. The CDR3 totals 15 residues. For the CDR3, the DNA is TGTGCCACCTCCCGTGGGACAATAACCTACAATGAGCAGTTCTTC. Translation gives CATSRGTITYNEQFF.

This sequence joins TRBV18 and TRBJ2-1; no firm D call. Per the germline V gene, CDR1 is KGHSH and CDR2 is LQKENI. Trimming left V 0 bases short and J 0 bases short, with 3 bases between. The CDR3 sequence is 14 residues long. CDR3 DNA sequence: TGTGCCAGCTCACCACCGACCTCCTACAATGAGCAGTTCTTC. Translated: CASSPPTSYNEQFF.

V and J are TRBV12-3 or TRBV12-4 and TRBJ2-1; D is unresolved. The V end lost 3 bases, the J end lost 0 bases, and 3 bases lay between the germline ends. This CDR3 has 13 amino acids. Here the CDR3 reads CASSLSSYNEQFF. Here the CDR3 DNA reads TGTGCCAGCAGTTTGAGCTCCTACAATGAGCAGTTCTTC.

The chain combines TRBV20-1 with TRBJ1-1, with D possibly being TRBD1 (5 bases). The germline V gene encodes CDR1 DFQATT and CDR2 SNEGSKA (reference sequence). Trimming removed 3 bases at V and 5 bases at J, with 10 bases between. The CDR3 runs to 12 residues. CDR3 DNA sequence: TGCAGTGCTAGTAGGGGTTGGACTGAAGCTTTCTTT. Translating it yields CSASRGWTEAFF.

V usage is TRBV20-1 and J usage is TRBJ1-2, with TRBD1 matching 8 bases. V shed 3 bases, J shed 7 bases, and the junction held 7 bases outside the gene matches. CDR1 and CDR2 (germline): DFQATT, SNEGSKA (reference sequence). The CDR3 loop spans 13 amino acids. In nucleotides, the CDR3 is TGCAGTGCTAGTGCTCAGGGGGCGATTGGCTACACCTTC. This encodes CSASAQGAIGYTF.

V and J are TRBV10-3 and TRBJ2-1; 12 nucleotides agree with TRBD1. Germline trimming cut 4 bases from V and 10 bases from J; bases unmatched to any gene: 5. The CDR3 consists of 14 residues. Per the germline V gene, CDR1 is ENHRY and CDR2 is SYGVKD. CDR3 sequence: CAISVGTGGYEQFF. For the CDR3, the DNA is TGTGCCATCAGTGTGGGGACAGGGGGCTACGAGCAGTTCTTC.

The chain carries TRBV12-3 or TRBV12-4 and TRBJ2-7, with 9 bases lining up with TRBD1. The junction had 16 bases not matched to a gene; V was cut back by 8 bases and J by 5 bases. This CDR3 spans 16 amino acids. The CDR3 loop is CASGGGQGRTRHEQYF. For the CDR3, the DNA is TGTGCCAGCGGGGGGGGACAGGGAAGGACACGCCACGAGCAGTACTTC.

This sequence joins TRBV25-1 and TRBJ2-7; D ambiguous. V was trimmed by 5 bases and J by 2 bases, leaving 10 bases between them. The CDR3 has 13 amino acids. CDR1 is MGHDK, CDR2 SYGVNS, per germline. CDR3 sequence reads: CASSRAEAYEQYF. In DNA form, the CDR3 reads TGTGCCAGCAGTCGGGCCGAGGCCTACGAGCAGTACTTC.

V usage is TRBV27 and J usage is TRBJ1-5; TRBD1 matches at 7 bases. The germline CDR1 and CDR2 sequences are MNHEY and SMNVEV (reference sequence). The J segment lost 6 bases and the V segment lost 5 bases, leaving 7 bases of the junction unmatched. The CDR3 sequence is 14 residues long. CDR3 DNA sequence: TGTGCCAGCAGTCGACAGGGCTCGGTTCAGCCCCAGCATTTT. Its translation: CASSRQGSVQPQHF.

The chain has TRBV2 and TRBJ2-5; possible D gene TRBD1, 6 bases. The CDR3 is 13 residues long. Trimming left V 6 bases short and J 8 bases short, with 16 bases between. Germline assignment: CDR1 SNHLY and CDR2 FYNNEI. CDR3: CASRPDSQGTQYF. The CDR3 DNA reads TGTGCCAGCAGACCGGACAGCCAAGGAACCCAGTACTTC.

This sequence joins TRBV29-1 and TRBJ2-7; D gene uncertain. Per the germline V gene, CDR1 is SQVTM and CDR2 is ANQGSEA. The V end lost 2 bases, the J end lost 2 bases, and 10 bases lay between the germline ends. The CDR3 runs to 13 residues. The CDR3 loop is CSVERGSPYEQYF. In DNA, the CDR3 is TGCAGCGTTGAACGAGGTTCCCCCTACGAGCAGTACTTC.

This rearrangement joins TRBV5-4 to TRBJ2-1; D perhaps matches TRBD1 (5 bases). The CDR3 is 12 amino acids. V was trimmed by 4 bases and J by 8 bases, leaving 10 bases between them. In germline, CDR1 is SGHNT, CDR2 YYREEE (reference sequence). CDR3 loop: CASSRPGYEQFF. In nucleotides, the CDR3 is TGTGCCAGCAGCCGGCCAGGGTATGAGCAGTTCTTC.

The sample holds one count of this clonotype. This chain connects TRBV5-1 to TRBJ2-6; 12 bases agree with TRBD1. This CDR3 has 17 residues. Trimming at V came to 3 bases and at J to 4 bases, leaving 5 bases not matched to a gene. Germline assignment: CDR1 SGHRS and CDR2 YFSETQ. CDR3 protein: CASSSGQGALGANVLTF. The CDR3, as DNA: TGCGCCAGCAGCTCGGGACAGGGGGCGCTAGGGGCCAACGTCCTGACTTTC.

This chain links TRBV29-1 with TRBJ1-2; 9 nucleotides agree with TRBD1. The ends lost 3 bases at V and 2 bases at J; junction bases unmatched: 16. The length of the CDR3 is 18 residues. Germline V gene data show CDR1 as SQVTM and CDR2 as ANQGSEA. CDR3 sequence (DNA): TGCAGCGTTGAGCTCTTATTTGTACAGGGGGCGCCGAACTATGGCTACACCTTC. This encodes CSVELLFVQGAPNYGYTF. Filled out from reference TRBV29-1 and TRBJ1-2, the complete variable domain reads SAVISQKPSRDICQRGTSLTIQCQVDSQVTMMFWYRQQPGQSLTLIATANQGSEATYESGFVIDKFPISRPNLTFSTLTVSNMSPEDSSIYLCSVELLFVQGAPNYGYTFGSGTRLTVV.

The gene calls are TRBV5-6 and TRBJ2-3, with unresolved D. Between the trimmed V and J ends, which lost 0 bases and 4 bases, there was a span of 12 bases. The germline CDR1 and CDR2 sequences are SGHDT and YYEEEE. The CDR3 contains 15 residues. CDR3 sequence reads: CASSLETDLADTQYF. CDR3 bases: TGTGCCAGCAGCTTGGAGACCGACCTTGCAGATACGCAGTATTTT. The entire variable domain, with the rest obtained from reference TRBV5-6 and TRBJ2-3, is as follows: DAGVTQSPTHLIKTRGQQVTLRCSPKSGHDTVSWYQQALGQGPQFIFQYYEEEERQRGNFPDRFSGHQFPNYSSELNVNALLLGDSALYLCASSLETDLADTQYFGPGTRLTVL.

The chain links TRBV12-3 or TRBV12-4 to TRBJ1-2, with D unclear. Trimming took 1 base from V and 5 from J, leaving 11 bases between them. There are 14 residues in the CDR3. CDR3 DNA sequence: TGTGCCAGCAGTTTAGGCGGAAACCGGTATGGCTACACCTTC. This codes for CASSLGGNRYGYTF.

V is TRBV5-1 and J is TRBJ2-5, with TRBD2 identical over 9 bases. J gave up 2 bases and V 2 bases, and 7 bases lay outside the gene matches. CDR1 is SGHRS, CDR2 YFSETQ, per germline. CDR3 length: 16 amino acids. Written as DNA, the CDR3 is TGCGCCAGCAGCTTACGAGCGGGAGGAGCACAAGAGACCCAGTACTTC. Its protein is CASSLRAGGAQETQYF.

The CDR3 here is CASSYMGDGNEQFF. DNA for the CDR3: TGTGCCAGCAGTTACATGGGAGATGGCAATGAGCAGTTCTTC. This chain uses TRBV6-2 or TRBV6-3 with TRBJ2-1; the D gene is possibly TRBD2 (5 bases). The CDR3 consists of 14 residues. V lost 2 bases and J lost 6, with 11 bases in between. CDR1 is MNHEY, CDR2 SVGEGT, per germline.

This rearrangement joins TRBV19 to TRBJ1-2; no definite D call. V shed 3 bases and J shed 7 bases, with 12 bases lying between them. The CDR3 extends over 13 amino acids. Looked up from germline, CDR1 is LNHDA and CDR2 is SQIVND (reference sequence). The CDR3 region is CASSIDKSGGYTF. The CDR3 region has the DNA TGTGCCAGTAGTATTGACAAGTCGGGTGGCTACACCTTC.

The genes are TRBV29-1 and TRBJ2-1; D is unresolved. This CDR3 contains 14 residues. The V end lost 4 bases, the J end lost 0 bases, and 10 bases lay between the germline ends. Germline V CDR1 and CDR2: SQVTM, ANQGSEA. The CDR3 sequence is CSVVVTDSYNEQFF. CDR3 DNA sequence: TGCAGCGTTGTTGTGACGGACTCCTACAATGAGCAGTTCTTC.

The chain is built from TRBV30 and TRBJ1-2; a weak D match, TRBD1 (5 bases). The CDR3 runs to 15 residues. V lost 3 bases, J lost 0 bases, and 14 bases lay in between. Germline V gene data show CDR1 as GTSNPN and CDR2 as SVGIG (reference sequence). The CDR3 spells CAWRGGTATNYGYTF. CDR3 in DNA: TGTGCCTGGAGGGGGGGGACTGCCACTAACTATGGCTACACCTTC.

V usage is TRBV3-1 and J usage is TRBJ1-2, with TRBD1 identical over 7 bases. The CDR3 is 13 residues long. Germline CDR1 and CDR2: LGHDT and YNNKEL (reference sequence). J gave up 8 bases and V 1 base, and 4 bases lay outside the gene matches. CDR3 residues: CASSQVRGLGYTF. As DNA, the CDR3 is TGTGCCAGCAGCCAAGTAAGGGGGCTCGGCTACACCTTC.

The genes are TRBV30 and TRBJ2-1; D could derive from TRBD1 or TRBD2 (6 bases each). The CDR3 runs 15 residues. Germline V gene sequence: CDR1 GTSNPN, CDR2 SVGIG (reference sequence). The V end was cut by 0 bases, the J end by 4 bases, with 13 bases between. The CDR3, as DNA: TGTGCCTGGAGTGTAGAAAGGGGGGTGTACAATGAGCAGTTCTTC. Translation: CAWSVERGVYNEQFF.

The rearrangement uses TRBV3-1 and TRBJ2-5, with D possibly TRBD2 on 5 matching bases. The ends were cut back, 4 bases at V and 2 bases at J, with 17 bases in the middle. Germline assignment: CDR1 LGHDT and CDR2 YNNKEL (reference sequence). There are 16 residues in the CDR3. The CDR3 DNA follows: TGTGCCAGCAGCCGCTTTGAAGGGAGTCGGCAAGAGACCCAGTACTTC. The encoded protein is CASSRFEGSRQETQYF.